This T cell receptor beta chain was identified in a study of T cell responses to AZD1222 COVID-19 vaccine. Turning to this clone: The antigen is unknown.

Germline CDR1 reads SGHKS; CDR2 reads YYEKEE (reference sequence). The CDR3 runs 15 residues. Trimming cost V 4 bases and J 7 bases, with 15 bases left between them. Study findings and constraints: There were repertoire samples only from the period after the peak T cell response. Breadth and depth of Spike-specific TCRs rose after two AZD1222 doses. White British ancestry dominated among donors, who included more females, and clonal diversity was possibly underestimated.

Assay used: immunoSEQ multiplex PCR; TCRdb lists only in-frame clones, some missing. This table has about 170,000 clones, 70% to 90% appearing once. This TCR was sampled from an adult who received the AZD1222 COVID-19 vaccine. The gene calls are TRBV5-5 and TRBJ1-6, with unresolved D. The source was peripheral blood, collected 28 days after the second AZD1222 dose. The CDR3 reads CASSLRTVTNSPLHF. In nucleotides, the CDR3 is TGTGCCAGCAGCCTACGGACCGTTACCAATTCACCCCTCCACTTT.